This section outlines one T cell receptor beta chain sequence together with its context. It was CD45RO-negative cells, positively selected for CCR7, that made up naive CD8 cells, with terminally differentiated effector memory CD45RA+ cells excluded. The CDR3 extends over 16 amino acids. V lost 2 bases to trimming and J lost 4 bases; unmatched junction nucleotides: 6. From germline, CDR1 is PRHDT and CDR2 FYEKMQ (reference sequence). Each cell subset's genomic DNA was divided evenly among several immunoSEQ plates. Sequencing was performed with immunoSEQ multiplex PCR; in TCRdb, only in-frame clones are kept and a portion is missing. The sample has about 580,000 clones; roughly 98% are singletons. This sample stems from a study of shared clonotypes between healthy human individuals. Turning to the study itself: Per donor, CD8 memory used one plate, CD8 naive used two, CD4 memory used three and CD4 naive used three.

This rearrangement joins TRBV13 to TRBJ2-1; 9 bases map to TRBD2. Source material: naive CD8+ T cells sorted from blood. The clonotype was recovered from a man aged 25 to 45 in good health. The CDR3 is CASSLMGLATYNEQFF. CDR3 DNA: TGTGCCAGCAGCTTAATGGGACTAGCCACATACAATGAGCAGTTCTTC.